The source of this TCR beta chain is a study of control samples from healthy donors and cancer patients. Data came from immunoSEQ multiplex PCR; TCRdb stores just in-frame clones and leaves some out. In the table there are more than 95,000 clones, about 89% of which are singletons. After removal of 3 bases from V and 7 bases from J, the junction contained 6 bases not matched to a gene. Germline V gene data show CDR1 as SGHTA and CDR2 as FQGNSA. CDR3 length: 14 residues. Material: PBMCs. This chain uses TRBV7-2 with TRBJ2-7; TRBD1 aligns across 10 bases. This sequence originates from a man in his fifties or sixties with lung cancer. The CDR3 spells CASSFGQGVFEQYF. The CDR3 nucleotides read TGTGCCAGCAGCTTCGGACAGGGGGTTTTTGAGCAGTACTTC.